These 10 T cell receptor beta chains share one sample of origin, sequenced in a study of cytomegalovirus exposure and HLA in healthy donors. PCR used 60 Vbeta primers and 13 Jbeta primers. Some clones are missing from TCRdb's copy, which holds only in-frame ones; the method was immunoSEQ multiplex PCR. The data hold 210,000 or so clones, with under 90% observed a single time. The sample taken for sequencing was PBMCs. Source of these receptors: a human donor in good health.

The chain carries TRBV12-5 and TRBJ2-3; D remains ambiguous. CDR1 is LGHNT and CDR2 is FRNRAP in the germline V gene. This CDR3 has 11 residues. The CDR3 DNA reads as TGTGCGCTAATGGTCGCAGATACGCAGTATTTT. Protein sequence: CALMVADTQYF.

The chain joins TRBV27 to TRBJ2-7; D may be TRBD2 (5 bases). CDR1 MNHEY and CDR2 SMNVEV come from the germline V gene (reference sequence). V dropped 8 bases and J dropped 5 bases, with 16 bases sitting between them. The CDR3 is 13 amino acids. The CDR3 region is CASRGTVGNEQYF. DNA for the CDR3: TGTGCCAGCCGGGGAACAGTAGGGAACGAGCAGTACTTC.

The chain recombines TRBV15 with TRBJ1-2; 7 bases line up with TRBD1. The germline V gene has CDR1 LNHNV and CDR2 YYDKDF (reference sequence). CDR3 length: 14 amino acids. With 1 base clipped from V and 8 bases from J, the junction kept 7 bases outside the gene matches. The CDR3 spells CATSRAGGYIGYTF. The CDR3 DNA reads as TGTGCCACCAGCAGAGCAGGGGGGTATATCGGCTACACCTTC.

This chain uses TRBV30 with TRBJ2-1; 10 bases are a match to TRBD2. The V gene's germline CDR1 is GTSNPN and CDR2 SVGIG (reference sequence). CDR3 length: 14 amino acids. The trim removed 8 bases at V and 3 bases at J, leaving 7 bases unmatched. The CDR3 nucleotides are TGTGCCGAAGAGCGGGAGGGCCGCTACAATGAGCAGTTCTTC. Protein product: CAEEREGRYNEQFF.

As concerns this clone: The sample contains more than one DNA sequence encoding this CDR3. V usage is TRBV7-9 and J usage is TRBJ1-1; D gene unclear. The CDR3 runs to 14 residues. Germline loops: CDR1 SEHNR, CDR2 FQNEAQ (reference sequence). V lost 6 bases to trimming and J lost 5 bases, with 16 bases between them. CDR3 sequence (DNA): TGTGCCAGCAGGCTAGGAGGCGCGGGAACTGAAGCTTTCTTT. This encodes CASRLGGAGTEAFF.

The J gene is TRBJ2-7, the V gene TRBV19; a possible D gene is TRBD1 (6 bases). CDR1 and CDR2 (germline): LNHDA, SQIVND (reference sequence). Trimming left V 1 base short and J 2 bases short, with 18 bases between. The CDR3 covers 17 residues. The DNA of the CDR3 is TGTGCCAGTAGTATAGCCGAACAGGGTCAAACGCCCTACGAGCAGTACTTC. Encoded protein: CASSIAEQGQTPYEQYF.

The CDR3 coding sequence is TGTGCCTGGAGATACGGTTTGAACACTGAAGCTTTCTTT. The encoded protein is CAWRYGLNTEAFF. The chain recombines TRBV30 with TRBJ1-1; no definite D call. V was clipped by 3 bases and J by 0 bases, with 8 bases between them. This CDR3 has 13 residues. Germline CDR1 GTSNPN, CDR2 SVGIG (reference sequence).

The genes are TRBV5-1 and TRBJ2-1; 13 bases align to TRBD2. The CDR3 is 15 amino acids. Losses at the gene ends were 1 base for V and 7 bases for J; bases not matched to a gene: 2. The germline V gene has CDR1 SGHRS and CDR2 YFSETQ. The chain's CDR3 is CASSLTSGRVNEQFF. CDR3 DNA: TGCGCCAGCAGCTTGACTAGCGGGAGGGTAAATGAGCAGTTCTTC.

In this sample, this clone turned up once. V and J are TRBV10-3 and TRBJ1-2, with D perhaps TRBD1 (5 bases). The CDR3 is 13 residues long. Trimming took off 4 bases at V and 2 bases at J, with 8 bases between the two ends. Germline-derived CDR1 and CDR2 are ENHRY and SYGVKD. CDR3 bases: TGTGCCATCAGTGGCGGGGGAAACTATGGCTACACCTTC. It translates to CAISGGGNYGYTF.

This sequence joins TRBV7-9 and TRBJ1-1; no reliable D call. Germline assignment: CDR1 SEHNR and CDR2 FQNEAQ (reference sequence). The CDR3 extends over 15 amino acids. Trimming cost V 2 bases and J 1 base, with 11 bases left between them. DNA for the CDR3: TGTGCCAGCAGCTTATGGCAGGAGGGGAACACTGAAGCTTTCTTT. Translating gives CASSLWQEGNTEAFF.